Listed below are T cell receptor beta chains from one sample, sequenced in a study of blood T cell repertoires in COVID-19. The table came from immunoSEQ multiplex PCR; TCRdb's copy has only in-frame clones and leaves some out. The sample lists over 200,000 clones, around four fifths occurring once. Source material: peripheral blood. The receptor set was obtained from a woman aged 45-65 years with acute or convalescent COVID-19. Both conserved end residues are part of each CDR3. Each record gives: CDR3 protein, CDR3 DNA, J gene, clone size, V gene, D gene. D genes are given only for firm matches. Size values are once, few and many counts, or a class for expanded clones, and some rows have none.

CDR3aa: CASSTQGATGELFF
CDR3nt: TGTGCCAGTAGTACCCAGGGGGCCACCGGGGAGCTGTTTTTT
j_gene: TRBJ2-2
abundance: -
v_gene: TRBV19
d_gene: TRBD1

CDR3aa: CASSHTPKTSGGSGANVLTF
CDR3nt: TGTGCCAGCAGCCATACCCCCAAGACTAGCGGAGGCTCTGGGGCCAACGTCCTGACTTTC
j_gene: TRBJ2-6
abundance: -
v_gene: TRBV3-1/TRBV3-2
d_gene: TRBD2

CDR3aa: CASRPTSGPYNEQFF
CDR3nt: TGTGCCAGCAGGCCGACTAGCGGACCCTACAATGAGCAGTTCTTC
j_gene: TRBJ2-1
abundance: -
v_gene: TRBV11-2
d_gene: TRBD2

CDR3aa: CASTSGQGHEKLFF
CDR3nt: TGTGCCAGCACCTCGGGACAGGGTCATGAAAAACTGTTTTTT
j_gene: TRBJ1-4
abundance: few
v_gene: TRBV3-1/TRBV3-2
d_gene: TRBD1

CDR3aa: CASSPSRGGGTGELFF
CDR3nt: TGTGCCAGCAGTCCATCCCGTGGGGGGGGGACCGGGGAGCTGTTTTTT
j_gene: TRBJ2-2
abundance: few
v_gene: TRBV28
d_gene: TRBD2

CDR3aa: CASSVGLAGGEEQYF
CDR3nt: TGTGCCAGCAGCGTAGGACTAGCGGGAGGAGAAGAGCAGTACTTC
j_gene: TRBJ2-7
abundance: -
v_gene: TRBV9
d_gene: TRBD2

CDR3aa: CASRSSRYEQYF
CDR3nt: TGTGCCAGCAGATCCTCTAGGTACGAGCAGTACTTC
j_gene: TRBJ2-7
abundance: -
v_gene: TRBV12-3/TRBV12-4
d_gene: -

CDR3aa: CASSLARANEQFF
CDR3nt: TGCGCCAGCAGCTTGGCCAGGGCAAATGAGCAGTTCTTC
j_gene: TRBJ2-1
abundance: few
v_gene: TRBV5-1
d_gene: -

CDR3aa: CASSLNGRGADEQFF
CDR3nt: TGCGCCAGCAGCTTGAATGGACGGGGGGCCGATGAGCAGTTCTTC
j_gene: TRBJ2-1
abundance: -
v_gene: TRBV5-1
d_gene: -

CDR3aa: CAWSRSYEQYF
CDR3nt: TGTGCCTGGTCCCGGTCCTACGAGCAGTACTTC
j_gene: TRBJ2-7
abundance: few
v_gene: TRBV30
d_gene: -

CDR3aa: CASRGEIAETYNEQFF
CDR3nt: TGTGCCAGCCGAGGGGAGATAGCGGAAACTTACAATGAGCAGTTCTTC
j_gene: TRBJ2-1
abundance: -
v_gene: TRBV11-2
d_gene: -

CDR3aa: CASYSTGTGYTEAFF
CDR3nt: TGTGCCAGTTACTCCACAGGGACAGGTTACACTGAAGCTTTCTTT
j_gene: TRBJ1-1
abundance: -
v_gene: TRBV19
d_gene: TRBD1

CDR3aa: CASSAVGGTYEQYF
CDR3nt: TGCGCCAGCAGCGCGGTTGGAGGGACCTACGAGCAGTACTTC
j_gene: TRBJ2-7
abundance: -
v_gene: TRBV5-1
d_gene: -

CDR3aa: CASTPPGQGPDTQYF
CDR3nt: TGTGCCAGCACCCCGCCAGGACAGGGACCAGATACGCAGTATTTT
j_gene: TRBJ2-3
abundance: -
v_gene: TRBV6-2/TRBV6-3
d_gene: TRBD1

CDR3aa: CASGGGQGQPQHF
CDR3nt: TGTGCCAGCGGGGGGGGTCAAGGTCAGCCCCAGCATTTT
j_gene: TRBJ1-5
abundance: -
v_gene: TRBV28
d_gene: -

CDR3aa: CASTEQGRTGELFF
CDR3nt: TGCGCCAGCACCGAGCAGGGGAGAACCGGGGAGCTGTTTTTT
j_gene: TRBJ2-2
abundance: -
v_gene: TRBV10-2
d_gene: -

CDR3aa: CASSHTTGTRSGNTIYF
CDR3nt: TGTGCCAGCAGCCACACGACAGGGACCCGCTCTGGAAACACCATATATTTT
j_gene: TRBJ1-3
abundance: -
v_gene: TRBV7-8
d_gene: TRBD1

CDR3aa: CASSASASSYNEQFF
CDR3nt: TGTGCCAGCAGCGCTAGCGCAAGCTCCTACAATGAGCAGTTCTTC
j_gene: TRBJ2-1
abundance: once
v_gene: TRBV7-2
d_gene: -

CDR3aa: CASSYVASTDTQYF
CDR3nt: TGTGCCAGCAGTTACGTGGCTAGCACAGATACGCAGTATTTT
j_gene: TRBJ2-3
abundance: -
v_gene: TRBV6-7
d_gene: -

CDR3aa: CASSQSVQGSGYTF
CDR3nt: TGTGCCAGCAGCCAATCCGTTCAGGGTAGTGGCTACACCTTC
j_gene: TRBJ1-2
abundance: -
v_gene: TRBV3-1/TRBV3-2
d_gene: -

CDR3aa: CASRLTSGRHGEQFF
CDR3nt: TGTGCCAGCAGACTAACTAGCGGGAGGCATGGTGAGCAGTTCTTC
j_gene: TRBJ2-1
abundance: -
v_gene: TRBV2
d_gene: TRBD2

CDR3aa: CASSDGGTYHGYTF
CDR3nt: TGTGCCAGCAGCGACGGGGGAACCTATCATGGCTACACCTTC
j_gene: TRBJ1-2
abundance: -
v_gene: TRBV9
d_gene: -

CDR3aa: CAISESTGGQETQYF
CDR3nt: TGTGCCATCAGTGAGTCGACGGGTGGCCAGGAGACCCAGTACTTC
j_gene: TRBJ2-5
abundance: -
v_gene: TRBV10-3
d_gene: -

CDR3aa: CATLDSNYGYTF
CDR3nt: TGTGCCACCTTGGACAGCAACTATGGCTACACCTTC
j_gene: TRBJ1-2
abundance: -
v_gene: TRBV27
d_gene: -

CDR3aa: CASSPGQGFSDGYTF
CDR3nt: TGTGCCAGCAGTCCGGGACAGGGGTTTTCTGATGGCTACACCTTC
j_gene: TRBJ1-2
abundance: -
v_gene: TRBV6-4
d_gene: TRBD1

CDR3aa: CASSVASGRTDTQYF
CDR3nt: TGTGCCAGCAGCGTAGCTAGCGGGAGGACAGATACGCAGTATTTT
j_gene: TRBJ2-3
abundance: -
v_gene: TRBV9
d_gene: TRBD2